A single sample is the source of the 20 T cell receptor beta chains below, sequenced in a study of cytomegalovirus exposure and HLA in healthy donors. Use of 60 Vbeta and 13 Jbeta primers characterized the PCR. Libraries were prepared by immunoSEQ multiplex PCR; TCRdb keeps only in-frame clonotypes and omits some of them. Of 95,000 to 100,000 clones listed, around three quarters were seen once; the top ten hold roughly 4%. The source material was PBMCs. The receptors stem from a man aged 40-49 years in good health and CMV-seronegative.

This chain links TRBV2 with TRBJ1-2; the match to TRBD1 covers 7 bases. The junction had 9 bases not matched to a gene; V was cut back by 6 bases and J by 5 bases. This CDR3 contains 14 residues. The germline V gene encodes CDR1 SNHLY and CDR2 FYNNEI. The CDR3 reads CASRHVKGAYGYTF. CDR3 in DNA: TGTGCCAGCAGACACGTGAAGGGGGCGTATGGCTACACCTTC.

This sequence joins TRBV27 and TRBJ1-1; 7 bases align to TRBD1. This CDR3 is 13 amino acids long. From germline, CDR1 is MNHEY and CDR2 SMNVEV (reference sequence). The trim removed 5 bases at V and 2 bases at J, leaving 2 bases unmatched. DNA of the CDR3: TGTGCCAGCAGTCTAGGGGGCAACACTGAAGCTTTCTTT. Its protein product is CASSLGGNTEAFF.

The CDR3 spells CAWSRIGVTEAFF. As DNA, the CDR3 is TGTGCCTGGAGCCGGATAGGGGTGACTGAAGCTTTCTTT. V is TRBV30 and J is TRBJ1-1; tentative D call: TRBD1 (5 bases). V lost 3 bases to trimming and J lost 5 bases, with 13 bases between them. The V gene's germline CDR1 is GTSNPN and CDR2 SVGIG (reference sequence). CDR3 length: 13 residues.

The chain recombines TRBV7-6 with TRBJ2-2, with TRBD1 as a possible D gene (6 bases). V was pared by 0 bases and J by 6 bases, with 11 bases between. Per germline, CDR1 SGHVS and CDR2 FNYEAQ. This CDR3 contains 15 residues. CDR3 coding DNA: TGTGCCAGCAGCTTAGCCCTTACAGGGTCCGGGGAGCTGTTTTTT. Translating gives CASSLALTGSGELFF.

There are a few counts of this clone. The chain has TRBV14 and TRBJ2-2; 9 bases agree with TRBD2. Germline V gene sequence: CDR1 SGHDN, CDR2 FVKESK. The CDR3 is 17 amino acids. Trimming at V came to 2 bases and at J to 1 base, leaving 5 bases not matched to a gene. CDR3 nucleotide sequence: TGTGCCAGCAGCCAACTGGCGGGGGGGTTGAACACCGGGGAGCTGTTTTTT. Translated: CASSQLAGGLNTGELFF.

The chain has TRBV14 and TRBJ2-7; 9 bases match TRBD1. This CDR3 is 16 amino acids long. In germline, CDR1 is SGHDN, CDR2 FVKESK. Trimming cost V 3 bases and J 0 bases; bases outside gene matches: 6. The DNA of the CDR3 is TGTGCCAGCAGCCAGACCGGGACAGGGAGCTCCTACGAGCAGTACTTC. Amino acids: CASSQTGTGSSYEQYF.

The rearrangement joins TRBV30 to TRBJ2-2; 7 bases line up with TRBD1. The CDR3 runs to 15 residues. Trimming took 1 base from V and 5 from J; bases not matched to a gene: 7. The germline gives CDR1 GTSNPN, CDR2 SVGIG (reference sequence). The CDR3 reads CAWSGWDRGTGELFF. CDR3 nucleotides: TGTGCCTGGAGTGGATGGGACAGAGGGACCGGGGAGCTGTTTTTT.

The chain joins TRBV6-5 to TRBJ1-2, with 9 bases aligning to TRBD1. J lost 3 bases, V lost 6 bases, and 5 bases had no gene match. The germline gives CDR1 MNHEY, CDR2 SVGAGI. The CDR3 sequence is 14 residues long. CDR3 region: CASRLTGGDYGYTF. The CDR3 DNA reads TGTGCCAGCAGACTTACAGGGGGCGACTATGGCTACACCTTC.

The chain recombines TRBV29-1 with TRBJ2-4; possible D gene TRBD1, 5 bases. Deletions cut 6 bases from V and 2 bases from J, with 20 bases between. CDR3 length: 16 amino acids. The germline V gene has CDR1 SQVTM and CDR2 ANQGSEA. The CDR3 reads CSVTPTWQGSKNIQYF. The CDR3 nucleotides read TGCAGCGTAACCCCAACCTGGCAGGGATCCAAAAACATTCAGTACTTC. Full variable domain (remainder filled in from reference TRBV29-1 and TRBJ2-4): SAVISQKPSRDICQRGTSLTIQCQVDSQVTMMFWYRQQPGQSLTLIATANQGSEATYESGFVIDKFPISRPNLTFSTLTVSNMSPEDSSIYLCSVTPTWQGSKNIQYFGAGTRLSVL.

The chain is built from TRBV7-6 and TRBJ2-2, with D possibly TRBD2 on 7 matching bases. V dropped 6 bases and J dropped 0 bases, with 14 bases sitting between them. Germline V lookup: CDR1 SGHVS, CDR2 FNYEAQ. The CDR3 runs 16 residues. Written as DNA, the CDR3 is TGTGCCAGCAGTCTGATCGGGGGGCCGAACACCGGGGAGCTGTTTTTT. Its protein is CASSLIGGPNTGELFF.

This sequence joins TRBV7-3 and TRBJ2-2, with D maybe TRBD2 (5 bases). This CDR3 comprises 15 residues. Between the trimmed V and J ends, which lost 5 bases and 3 bases, there was a span of 13 bases. Looked up from germline, CDR1 is SGHTA and CDR2 is FQGTGA. CDR3 in DNA: TGTGCCAGCAGCCCACGAGGGTTAGACACCGGGGAGCTGTTTTTT. Its protein product is CASSPRGLDTGELFF.

The V and J genes are TRBV6-1 and TRBJ1-3; the match to TRBD1 covers 7 bases. The CDR3 spans 14 residues. Germline V CDR1 and CDR2: MNHNS, SASEGT. V was pared by 6 bases and J by 3 bases, with 5 bases of the junction left unmatched. CDR3 bases: TGTGCCAGCAGCACAGGGGCAGGTGGAAACACCATATATTTT. This gives the protein CASSTGAGGNTIYF.

The chain couples TRBV4-1 to TRBJ2-7; 7 nucleotides match TRBD2. CDR1 is MGHRA, CDR2 YSYEKL, per germline. V dropped 5 bases and J dropped 3; count of bases not matched to a gene: 10. This CDR3 region has 15 residues. The CDR3 loop reads CASSNTGKRDYEQYF. In nucleotides, the CDR3 is TGCGCCAGCAGCAACACGGGGAAGCGGGACTACGAGCAGTACTTC.

V is TRBV30 and J is TRBJ2-7; D gene ambiguous. The V end was cut by 0 bases, the J end by 5 bases, with 14 bases between. Germline values: CDR1 GTSNPN, CDR2 SVGIG (reference sequence). This CDR3 is built from 14 residues. CDR3 nucleotide sequence: TGTGCCTGGAGTGTCAAGAGTCAGGTAAACGAGCAGTACTTC. It codes for CAWSVKSQVNEQYF.

The genes are TRBV10-3 and TRBJ1-3; TRBD1 is a possible D gene (6 bases). Between the trimmed V and J ends, which lost 3 bases and 3 bases, there was a span of 9 bases. CDR3 length: 14 amino acids. Germline V gives CDR1 ENHRY, CDR2 SYGVKD. CDR3 protein: CAISDTGIGNTIYF. The CDR3 nucleotides read TGTGCCATCAGTGACACAGGGATTGGAAACACCATATATTTT.

By sample fraction, this clone is medium-sized. This chain connects TRBV6-5 to TRBJ2-3, with D tentatively TRBD2 (5 bases). V lost 7 bases, J lost 1 base, and 15 bases lay in between. The CDR3 is made up of 15 amino acids. Germline V lookup: CDR1 MNHEY, CDR2 SVGAGI. The CDR3 protein is CASNMDGGRTDTQYF. CDR3 sequence (DNA): TGTGCCAGCAACATGGACGGAGGACGCACAGATACGCAGTATTTT.

This sequence joins TRBV6-5 and TRBJ1-5; 8 bases line up with TRBD1. This CDR3 is 13 amino acids long. V shed 6 bases and J 6 bases; nucleotides not matched to a gene: 4. In germline, CDR1 is MNHEY, CDR2 SVGAGI. The CDR3 spells CASRATGVQPQHF. For the CDR3, the DNA is TGTGCCAGCAGGGCGACAGGGGTTCAGCCCCAGCATTTT.

The genes are TRBV29-1 and TRBJ2-3, with 12 bases matching TRBD2. The CDR3 is made up of 14 amino acids. The ends lost 7 bases at V and 4 bases at J; junction bases unmatched: 6. The germline V gene encodes CDR1 SQVTM and CDR2 ANQGSEA. The CDR3 DNA is TGCAGCGCTAGCGGGGGGGAGGTTGCAGATACGCAGTATTTT. This gives the protein CSASGGEVADTQYF.

V gene TRBV18 combines with J gene TRBJ2-7; tentatively, D is TRBD1 (6 bases). Germline loops: CDR1 KGHSH, CDR2 LQKENI. Trimming pared 6 bases from V and 7 bases from J, leaving 13 bases between. The CDR3 spans 12 residues. In nucleotides, the CDR3 is TGTGCCAGCTCCGGACAGAGGGGTGAGCAGTACTTC. Encoded protein: CASSGQRGEQYF.

This clone was recorded a few times. The chain is built from TRBV29-1 and TRBJ2-1; the match to TRBD2 covers 11 bases. The J segment lost 0 bases and the V segment lost 4 bases, leaving 8 bases of the junction unmatched. This CDR3 contains 17 residues. Germline values: CDR1 SQVTM, CDR2 ANQGSEA. CDR3 amino acids: CSVGGASGGFSYNEQFF. CDR3 nucleotide sequence: TGCAGCGTTGGGGGGGCTAGCGGGGGGTTCTCCTACAATGAGCAGTTCTTC.